These T cell receptor beta chains were read from a single sample in a study of early T cells in non-severe SARS-CoV-2 infection. Using its own MiXCR run on the 5' RACE reads, TCRdb lists one record per CDR3 protein. The profile shows about 22,000 distinct CDR3 sequences, less than 5% of them singletons. Material for sequencing was whole blood. Receptors were obtained from an adult who was a healthcare worker with PCR-confirmed SARS-CoV-2 infection or an uninfected control (not recorded which). The CDR3 runs from the conserved cysteine through the conserved F or W. The D gene is left open where the match is weak. Clone size is given for some rows only: seen once, a few or many times, or a class if the clone is expanded.

j_gene | abundance | v_gene | d_gene | CDR3aa | CDR3nt
TRBJ2-7 | few | TRBV10-3 | TRBD1 | CAISRTGTSSYEQYF | TGTGCCATCAGTCGGACAGGGACAAGCTCCTACGAGCAGTACTTC
TRBJ1-2 | many | TRBV12-5 | . | CASGLVVSPNYGYTF | TGTGCTAGTGGTTTGGTAGTTAGCCCAAACTATGGCTACACCTTC
TRBJ2-5 | . | TRBV6-2/TRBV6-3 | . | CASSPGLLQETQYF | TGTGCCAGCAGCCCCGGACTACTCCAAGAGACCCAGTACTTC
TRBJ2-1 | many | TRBV11-1 | . | CASSLSDRGNEQFF | TGTGCCAGCAGCTTGTCTGACCGGGGCAATGAGCAGTTCTTC
TRBJ1-1 | many | TRBV5-1 | . | CASSLVAGGGRTEAFF | TGCGCCAGCAGCTTGGTGGCAGGCGGGGGACGTACTGAAGCTTTCTTT
TRBJ1-1 | . | TRBV29-1 | . | CSVTTPPGTGNTEAFF | TGCAGCGTTACGACCCCGCCCGGAACAGGGAACACTGAAGCTTTCTTT
TRBJ2-1 | many | TRBV7-8 | . | CASSLTSGQYRDEQFF | TGTGCCAGCAGCTTAACATCGGGACAATATAGGGATGAGCAGTTCTTC
TRBJ2-1 | many | TRBV28 | . | CASSSLSSSYNEQFF | TGTGCCAGCAGTTCGCTGTCCAGCTCCTACAATGAGCAGTTCTTC
TRBJ2-2 | many | TRBV11-2 | . | CASSFSAANTGELFF | TGTGCCAGCAGCTTTAGTGCCGCCAACACCGGGGAGCTGTTTTTT
TRBJ2-3 | many | TRBV27 | TRBD2 | CASSPGGTTGIDTQYF | TGTGCCAGCAGTCCGGGAGGGACAACGGGAATTGATACGCAGTATTTT
TRBJ2-7 | . | TRBV6-1 | TRBD2 | CASSGQAGGSAYEQYF | TGTGCCAGCAGTGGGCAAGCGGGAGGGTCGGCCTACGAGCAGTACTTC
TRBJ2-3 | few | TRBV28 | . | CASSFSTDTQYF | TGTGCCAGCAGTTTTAGCACAGATACGCAGTATTTT
TRBJ1-5 | few | TRBV19 | . | CASRESGVRNQPQHF | TGTGCCAGTAGAGAATCGGGGGTTCGCAATCAGCCCCAGCATTTT
TRBJ1-2 | medium-sized | TRBV6-5 | . | CASSYKAGRLNYGYTF | TGTGCCAGCAGTTACAAGGCAGGTCGTCTGAACTATGGCTACACCTTC
TRBJ2-3 | few | TRBV6-2/TRBV6-3 | . | CASKGWEHETDTQYF | TGTGCCAGCAAAGGGTGGGAGCATGAAACAGATACGCAGTATTTT
TRBJ2-7 | many | TRBV5-1 | . | CATRRTLSYEQYF | TGCGCCACGCGGCGGACACTCTCCTACGAGCAGTACTTC
TRBJ2-3 | many | TRBV4-3 | TRBD1 | CASSPTTGQGTDTQYF | TGCGCCAGCAGCCCAACGACAGGACAGGGCACAGATACGCAGTATTTT
TRBJ2-7 | . | TRBV28 | . | CASSLWDEQYF | TGTGCCAGCAGTTTGTGGGACGAGCAGTACTTC
TRBJ1-1 | many | TRBV10-3 | TRBD1 | CAITKSGQGGTEAFF | TGTGCCATCACCAAATCGGGACAGGGTGGGACTGAAGCTTTCTTT
TRBJ2-2 | . | TRBV11-2 | . | CASRSGLTLNTGELFF | TGTGCCAGCAGATCCGGACTAACCTTGAACACCGGGGAGCTGTTTTTT
TRBJ2-2 | medium-sized | TRBV7-2 | . | CASSLRNGELFF | TGTGCCAGCAGCTTAAGGAACGGGGAGCTGTTTTTT
TRBJ2-1 | many | TRBV10-3 | TRBD2 | CAISDLPGGDEQFF | TGTGCCATCAGTGATCTCCCTGGGGGGGATGAGCAGTTCTTC
TRBJ2-1 | few | TRBV7-9 | TRBD2 | CASSPISGARGEQFF | TGTGCCAGCAGCCCTATTAGCGGGGCCAGGGGTGAGCAGTTCTTC
TRBJ2-7 | many | TRBV4-1 | . | CASSQEGLSYEQYF | TGCGCCAGCAGCCAAGAAGGACTTTCCTACGAGCAGTACTTC
TRBJ2-3 | few | TRBV13 | . | CASSLTAPGSTDTQYF | TGTGCCAGCAGCTTAACCGCTCCGGGCAGCACAGATACGCAGTATTTT
TRBJ2-7 | many | TRBV9 | TRBD1 | CASSVGPTGGTYEQYF | TGTGCCAGCAGCGTAGGCCCCACAGGGGGCACGTACGAGCAGTACTTC
TRBJ1-3 | many | TRBV10-3 | TRBD1 | CAISERTGIHTIYF | TGTGCCATCAGTGAGCGGACAGGGATCCACACCATATATTTT
TRBJ1-6 | many | TRBV6-5 | TRBD1 | CASTMGDREHSPLHF | TGTGCCAGTACAATGGGGGACAGGGAACATTCACCCCTCCACTTT
TRBJ2-1 | . | TRBV18 | TRBD1 | CASSPGTGGDEQFF | TGTGCCAGCTCACCGGGGACAGGGGGAGATGAGCAGTTCTTC
TRBJ2-1 | many | TRBV11-2 | TRBD1 | CASSFLQGRNNEQFF | TGTGCCAGCAGCTTCTTACAGGGGAGAAACAATGAGCAGTTCTTC
TRBJ1-2 | many | TRBV4-3 | . | CASSQDRAVHNYGYTF | TGCGCCAGCAGCCAAGATAGAGCAGTCCATAACTATGGCTACACCTTC
TRBJ2-5 | many | TRBV20-1 | TRBD2 | CSARVRAGGIETQYF | TGCAGTGCTAGAGTCCGAGCGGGAGGAATAGAGACCCAGTACTTC
TRBJ2-1 | many | TRBV5-4 | . | CASSGDLAVNEQFF | TGTGCCAGCAGCGGCGACTTAGCGGTCAATGAGCAGTTCTTC
TRBJ2-6 | many | TRBV6-1 | . | CASTSRGSGANVLTF | TGTGCCAGCACCTCGCGGGGCTCTGGGGCCAACGTCCTGACTTTC
TRBJ2-3 | many | TRBV12-3/TRBV12-4 | TRBD2 | CASSTTSGGSTDTQYF | TGTGCCAGCAGTACGACTAGCGGGGGTAGCACAGATACGCAGTATTTT
TRBJ1-6 | many | TRBV6-1 | . | CASSDGWVGSPLHF | TGTGCCAGCAGTGATGGTTGGGTAGGGTCACCCCTCCACTTT
TRBJ1-4 | medium-sized | TRBV5-1 | . | CASSLGTRPTNEKLFF | TGCGCCAGCAGCTTGGGAACACGTCCAACTAATGAAAAACTGTTTTTT
TRBJ2-1 | few | TRBV6-2/TRBV6-3 | . | CASSPRPTSVVNEQFF | TGTGCCAGCAGTCCGCGACCGACTAGTGTCGTTAATGAGCAGTTCTTC
TRBJ2-1 | . | TRBV6-2/TRBV6-3 | TRBD1 | CASSYHRGFSYNEQFF | TGTGCCAGCAGTTATCACAGGGGTTTCTCCTACAATGAGCAGTTCTTC
TRBJ2-1 | many | TRBV5-1 | . | CASSLRRAKGNEQFF | TGCGCCAGCAGCTTGCGGAGGGCCAAAGGTAATGAGCAGTTCTTC
TRBJ2-1 | . | TRBV12-3/TRBV12-4 | TRBD1 | CASSSGQAYNEQFF | TGTGCCAGCAGTTCCGGACAGGCTTACAATGAGCAGTTCTTC
TRBJ1-2 | . | TRBV29-1 | TRBD1 | CSVDFPGQGAYGYTF | TGCAGCGTAGACTTCCCGGGACAGGGGGCGTATGGCTACACCTTC
TRBJ2-3 | many | TRBV6-5 | . | CASSYSSSDTQYF | TGTGCCAGCAGTTACTCGAGCTCAGATACGCAGTATTTT
TRBJ2-7 | few | TRBV6-2/TRBV6-3 | . | CASSPLPGAASYEQYF | TGTGCCAGCAGTCCCCTCCCGGGAGCTGCCTCCTACGAGCAGTACTTC
TRBJ2-3 | many | TRBV7-7 | TRBD2 | CASSSGLGSTDTQYF | TGTGCTAGCAGCTCGGGACTAGGAAGCACAGATACGCAGTATTTT
TRBJ2-6 | . | TRBV28 | . | CASMRSSPGANVLTF | TGTGCCAGCATGAGATCGTCGCCTGGGGCCAACGTCCTGACTTTC
TRBJ2-1 | . | TRBV4-1 | TRBD2 | CASSQGEGLAGGSSYNEQFF | TGCGCCAGCAGCCAAGGGGAGGGGCTAGCGGGAGGGAGCTCCTACAATGAGCAGTTCTTC
TRBJ1-1 | many | TRBV30 | . | CAWNPSGTTEAFF | TGTGCCTGGAACCCCTCGGGTACCACTGAAGCTTTCTTT
TRBJ2-7 | many | TRBV24-1 | TRBD1 | CATSDYHHRGSEQYF | TGTGCCACCAGTGACTACCACCACAGGGGTAGCGAGCAGTACTTC
TRBJ2-2 | many | TRBV7-3 | . | CASSLLQVANTGELFF | TGTGCCAGCAGCTTATTACAGGTTGCGAACACCGGGGAGCTGTTTTTT